This T cell receptor beta chain was recovered during a study of blood T cell repertoires in COVID-19. For the study at large: T cells, B-cell-depleted T cells, or PBMCs supplied cDNA or gDNA.

This CDR3 is built from 19 residues. Trimming removed 4 bases from V and 0 bases from J; junction bases left unmatched: 11. CDR1 is SNHLY and CDR2 is FYNNEI in the germline V gene. Ages ranged from about 18 to 90 years, with residence in about 23 US areas. Clinical history as reported by participants underpinned cohort assignment. Each recovered donor of Cohort 3 presented with two negative PCRs, clearance, or symptom resolution. Profiling relied on immunoSEQ multiplex PCR, and the TCRdb table lists in-frame clones only, not all of them. Here the sample spans about 270,000 clones, 75% to 90% being singletons.

The specimen sequenced was PBMCs or T cells enriched from blood (not recorded which). This chain connects TRBV2 to TRBJ2-6; 8 bases agree with TRBD1. The source is a woman aged 18 to 35 who had recovered from COVID-19. The CDR3 loop is CASSGGPGQARSGANVLTF. CDR3 nucleotides: TGTGCCAGCAGTGGTGGACCGGGACAGGCCCGCTCTGGGGCCAACGTCCTGACTTTC.